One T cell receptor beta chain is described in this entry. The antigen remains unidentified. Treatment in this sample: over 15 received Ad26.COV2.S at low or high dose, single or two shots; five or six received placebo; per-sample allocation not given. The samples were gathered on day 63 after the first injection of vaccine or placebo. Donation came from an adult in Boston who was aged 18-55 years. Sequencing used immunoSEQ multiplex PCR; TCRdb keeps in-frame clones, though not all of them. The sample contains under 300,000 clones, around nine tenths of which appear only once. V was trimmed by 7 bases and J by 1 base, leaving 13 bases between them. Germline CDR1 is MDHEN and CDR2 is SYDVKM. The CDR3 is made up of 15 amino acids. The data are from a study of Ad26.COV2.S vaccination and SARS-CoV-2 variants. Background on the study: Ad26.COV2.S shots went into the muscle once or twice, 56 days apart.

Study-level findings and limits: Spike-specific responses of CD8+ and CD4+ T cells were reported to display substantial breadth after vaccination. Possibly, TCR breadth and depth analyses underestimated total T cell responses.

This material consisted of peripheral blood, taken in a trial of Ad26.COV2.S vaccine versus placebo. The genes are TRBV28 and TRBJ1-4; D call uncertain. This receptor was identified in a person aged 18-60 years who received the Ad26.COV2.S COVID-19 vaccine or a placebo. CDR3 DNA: TGTGCCAGCAATATCGGAGGGCAAACTAATGAAAAACTGTTTTTT. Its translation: CASNIGGQTNEKLFF.